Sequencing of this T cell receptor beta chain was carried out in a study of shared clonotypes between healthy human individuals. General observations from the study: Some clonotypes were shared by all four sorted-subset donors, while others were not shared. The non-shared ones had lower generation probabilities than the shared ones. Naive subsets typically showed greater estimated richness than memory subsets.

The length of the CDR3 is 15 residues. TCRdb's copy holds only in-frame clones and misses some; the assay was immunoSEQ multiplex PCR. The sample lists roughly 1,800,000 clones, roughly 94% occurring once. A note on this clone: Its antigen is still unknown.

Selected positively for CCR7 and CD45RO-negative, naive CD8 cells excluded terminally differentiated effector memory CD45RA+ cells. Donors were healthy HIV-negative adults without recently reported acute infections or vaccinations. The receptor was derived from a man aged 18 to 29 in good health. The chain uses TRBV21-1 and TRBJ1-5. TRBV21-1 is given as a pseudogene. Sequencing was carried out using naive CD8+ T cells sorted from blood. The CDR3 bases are TGTGCCAGCAGCAAAGGTCCGCGGAGCAATCAGCCCCAGCATTTT. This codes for CASSKGPRSNQPQHF.